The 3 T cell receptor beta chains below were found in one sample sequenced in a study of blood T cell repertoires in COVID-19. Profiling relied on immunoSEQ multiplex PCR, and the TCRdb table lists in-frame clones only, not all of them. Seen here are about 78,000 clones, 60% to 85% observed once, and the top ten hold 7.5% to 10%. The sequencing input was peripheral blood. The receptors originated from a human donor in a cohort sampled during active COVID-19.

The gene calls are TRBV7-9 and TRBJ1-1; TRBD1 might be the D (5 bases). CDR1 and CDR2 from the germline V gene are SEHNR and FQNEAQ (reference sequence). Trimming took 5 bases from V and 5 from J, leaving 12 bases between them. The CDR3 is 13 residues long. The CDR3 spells CASSPRGGTEAFF. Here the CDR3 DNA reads TGTGCCAGCAGCCCCCGGGGGGGGACTGAAGCTTTCTTT.

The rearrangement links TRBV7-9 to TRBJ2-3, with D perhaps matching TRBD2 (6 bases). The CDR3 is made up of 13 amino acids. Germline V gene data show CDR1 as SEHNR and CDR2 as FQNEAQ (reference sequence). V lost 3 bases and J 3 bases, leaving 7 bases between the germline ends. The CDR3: CASSFGGTDTQYF. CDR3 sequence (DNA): TGTGCCAGCAGCTTCGGGGGAACAGATACGCAGTATTTT.

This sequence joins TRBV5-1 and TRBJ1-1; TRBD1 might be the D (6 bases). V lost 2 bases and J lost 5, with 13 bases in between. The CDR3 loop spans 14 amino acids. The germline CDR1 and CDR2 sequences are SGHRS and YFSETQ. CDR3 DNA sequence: TGCGCCAGCAGCTTCCTACAGGGCGATACTGAAGCTTTCTTT. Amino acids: CASSFLQGDTEAFF.